The rows below give T cell receptor beta chains drawn from one sample of a study of blood T cells in healthy people across ages. TCRdb re-derived calls from the 5' RACE reads in MiXCR, one entry per CDR3 protein. This table has about 840,000 distinct CDR3 sequences, almost 30% appearing once. The data were also submitted as part of a second study, on T cells of mothers and their children.

The sequenced sample was blood. Source of these receptors: a woman between 35 and 50 years old in good health. The CDR3 runs from the conserved cysteine through the conserved F or W. D genes are given only for firm matches. Expanded clones are given a class, and other clones once, few, many or no size at all.

>TRBJ2-1|few|TRBV5-6|TRBD2
CASSPGGPAGPYNEQFF
TGTGCCAGCAGCCCGGGGGGGCCAGCAGGGCCCTACAATGAGCAGTTCTTC
>TRBJ1-3|.|TRBV29-1|TRBD1
CSVSHNRGSSGNTIYF
TGCAGCGTCTCACACAACAGGGGCTCTTCTGGAAACACCATATATTTT
>TRBJ2-6|.|TRBV4-2|.
CASTPIGQGEIRANVLTF
TGTGCCAGCACCCCGATCGGGCAGGGTGAAATTCGAGCCAACGTCCTGACTTTC
>TRBJ2-5|.|TRBV20-1|.
CSATDTGTQETQYF
TGCAGTGCAACCGACACAGGGACCCAAGAGACCCAGTACTTC
>TRBJ2-1|few|TRBV12-3/TRBV12-4|TRBD2
CASRWTSGGAVRNEQFF
TGTGCCAGCAGGTGGACTAGCGGGGGGGCTGTTCGGAATGAGCAGTTCTTC
>TRBJ1-5|.|TRBV20-1|.
CSARDGGRPGGNQPQHF
TGCAGTGCTAGAGATGGGGGGAGGCCTGGTGGCAATCAGCCCCAGCATTTT
>TRBJ1-1|many|TRBV12-3/TRBV12-4|TRBD1
CASSLVGQGSNTEAFF
TGTGCCAGCAGTTTAGTAGGACAGGGGTCGAACACTGAAGCTTTCTTT
>TRBJ1-4|few|TRBV11-2|TRBD1
CASRAGGRRNEKLFF
TGTGCCAGCAGGGCAGGGGGGCGGCGTAATGAAAAACTGTTTTTT
>TRBJ1-6|.|TRBV6-6|.
CASTSPRESPLHF
TGTGCCAGCACCTCACCCCGGGAGTCACCCCTCCACTTT
>TRBJ1-1|.|TRBV10-3|.
CAIGELGGSTEAFF
TGTGCCATCGGTGAGTTGGGGGGGAGCACTGAAGCTTTCTTT
>TRBJ2-2|.|TRBV30|.
CAWAWGNTGELCF
.
>TRBJ2-7|many|TRBV4-1|TRBD1
CASSHPQGSVGYEQYF
TGCGCCAGCAGCCATCCACAGGGGTCAGTAGGATATGAGCAGTACTTC
>TRBJ1-1|.|TRBV7-2|.
CASSLARGNTEAFF
TGTGCCAGCAGCTTAGCTAGAGGGAACACTGAAGCTTTCTTT
>TRBJ2-1|.|TRBV5-4|.
CASSQGGGGSYNEQFF
TGTGCCAGCAGCCAGGGAGGGGGGGGGTCCTACAATGAGCAGTTCTTC
>TRBJ2-7|.|TRBV7-9|.
CASSSGGGQPSYEQYF
TGTGCCAGCAGCTCCGGGGGGGGACAGCCCTCCTACGAGCAGTACTTC
>TRBJ1-1|few|TRBV20-1|.
CSARDYPGSEAFF
TGCAGTGCTAGAGATTATCCGGGTTCTGAAGCTTTCTTT
>TRBJ1-6|few|TRBV30|TRBD1
CAWSVQGGSYNSPLHF
TGTGCCTGGAGTGTACAGGGGGGTTCCTATAATTCACCCCTCCACTTT
>TRBJ2-7|few|TRBV18|.
CASSQGMGEQYF
TGTGCCAGCTCGCAGGGGATGGGCGAGCAGTACTTC
>TRBJ1-2|many|TRBV6-2/TRBV6-3|TRBD1
CASSATGGANYGYTF
TGTGCCAGCAGTGCGACAGGGGGAGCTAACTATGGCTACACCTTC
>TRBJ1-1|.|TRBV6-5|.
CATLDWNTEAFF
TGTGCCACCCTAGACTGGAACACTGAAGCTTTCTTT
>TRBJ1-6|few|TRBV12-3/TRBV12-4|.
CASNLVAGNSPLHF
TGTGCCAGCAATTTAGTGGCAGGGAATTCACCCCTCCACTTT
>TRBJ2-1|.|TRBV27|.
CATPVWELGWNEQFF
TGTGCCACGCCCGTGTGGGAGCTGGGGTGGAATGAGCAGTTCTTC
>TRBJ2-5|.|TRBV7-3|TRBD1
CASSRGSTGGQETQYF
TGTGCCAGCAGCCGAGGGTCGACAGGGGGGCAAGAGACCCAGTACTTC
>TRBJ2-5|many|TRBV4-1|.
CASSQVGPEETQYF
TGCGCCAGCAGCCAAGTCGGCCCTGAAGAGACCCAGTACTTC
>TRBJ1-1|.|TRBV28|.
CASSLPGVMNTEAFF
TGTGCCAGCAGTTTGCCAGGCGTCATGAACACTGAAGCTTTCTTT
>TRBJ2-7|few|TRBV20-1|.
CSANRQTPGEQYF
TGCAGTGCCAATAGACAGACGCCAGGCGAGCAGTACTTC
>TRBJ1-2|many|TRBV12-3/TRBV12-4|.
CASSLLGRHGYTF
TGTGCCAGCAGCCTCCTGGGGCGCCATGGCTACACCTTC
>TRBJ2-7|few|TRBV3-1|.
CASSNQSSYEQYF
TGTGCCAGCAGCAACCAGAGCTCCTACGAGCAGTACTTC
>TRBJ2-5|few|TRBV19|TRBD1
CASSVNRDSYQETQYF
TGTGCCAGTAGTGTCAACCGGGACAGCTACCAAGAGACCCAGTACTTC
>TRBJ2-6|few|TRBV5-1|TRBD1
CASLTGTGTGANVLTF
TGCGCCAGCCTCACGGGGACAGGGACTGGGGCCAACGTCCTGACTTTC
>TRBJ2-7|many|TRBV20-1|.
CSARAGHDYEQYF
TGCAGTGCTAGAGCGGGACACGACTACGAGCAGTACTTC
>TRBJ1-1|few|TRBV6-5|TRBD1
CASSYSSGGMNTEAFF
TGTGCCAGCAGTTACTCGTCAGGGGGCATGAACACTGAAGCTTTCTTT
>TRBJ2-1|.|TRBV9|TRBD1
CASSVAPDRGDNEQFF
TGTGCCAGCAGCGTAGCCCCGGACAGGGGCGACAATGAGCAGTTCTTC
>TRBJ2-2|few|TRBV15|.
CATSRDRVWGTGELFF
TGTGCCACCAGCAGAGATCGGGTTTGGGGCACCGGGGAGCTGTTTTTT
>TRBJ2-1|.|TRBV20-1|TRBD2
CSARDLMTSGGYNEQFF
TGCAGTGCTAGAGACCTCATGACTAGCGGGGGATACAATGAGCAGTTCTTC
>TRBJ2-7|.|TRBV7-9|TRBD1
CASSWRQGAYEQYF
TGTGCCAGCAGCTGGAGACAGGGGGCCTACGAGCAGTACTTC
>TRBJ2-2|many|TRBV7-9|.
CASSPPGTRTGELFF
TGTGCCAGCAGCCCCCCGGGGACGAGGACCGGGGAGCTGTTTTTT
>TRBJ2-7|.|TRBV6-5|TRBD1
CASSYGQGMYEQYF
TGTGCCAGCAGTTACGGACAGGGCATGTACGAGCAGTACTTC
>TRBJ2-7|many|TRBV7-2|.
CASSQEANQPQYF
TGTGCCAGCAGCCAGGAGGCCAATCAGCCCCAGTACTTC
>TRBJ2-4|many|TRBV29-1|.
CSALPAGLRNIQYF
TGCAGCGCCCTACCGGCGGGGTTGAGAAACATTCAGTACTTC
>TRBJ1-2|.|TRBV6-1|.
CASSEVGSPGRYTF
TGTGCCAGCAGTGAAGTGGGCTCCCCTGGGCGCTACACCTTC
>TRBJ2-5|.|TRBV12-3/TRBV12-4|.
CASSPRAYGGEAQYF
TGTGCCAGCAGTCCAAGGGCCTACGGAGGAGAGGCCCAGTACTTC
>TRBJ1-2|.|TRBV12-3/TRBV12-4|TRBD1
CASSLGTGFSYGYTF
TGTGCCAGCAGTTTGGGGACAGGTTTTTCCTATGGCTACACCTTC
>TRBJ2-1|.|TRBV18|TRBD1
CASSPRQGATYNEQFF
TGTGCCAGCTCACCGCGGCAGGGGGCCACCTACAATGAGCAGTTCTTC
>TRBJ2-1|.|TRBV20-1|.
CSASGWSPRRNEQFF
TGCAGTGCTTCCGGGTGGAGTCCGAGGAGGAATGAGCAGTTCTTC
>TRBJ2-7|many|TRBV6-1|TRBD2
CASSGPPRGLAGEYEQYF
TGTGCCAGCAGTGGACCACCTCGAGGACTAGCGGGAGAGTACGAGCAGTACTTC
>TRBJ2-6|many|TRBV15|.
CATSRDLPARSGANVLTF
TGTGCCACCAGCAGAGATCTACCCGCACGATCTGGGGCCAACGTCCTGACTTTC
>TRBJ2-7|few|TRBV15|TRBD1
CATSRDRWDSASYEQYF
TGTGCCACCAGCAGAGATCGTTGGGACAGTGCTTCCTACGAGCAGTACTTC
>TRBJ1-5|.|TRBV20-1|TRBD1
CSTKKSRQGEVYSNQPQHF
TGCAGTACTAAGAAATCGCGGCAGGGGGAAGTGTATAGCAATCAGCCCCAGCATTTT
>TRBJ2-2|few|TRBV12-3/TRBV12-4|TRBD2
CASRLPSGGLTGELFF
TGTGCCAGCAGACTTCCTAGCGGGGGCCTCACCGGGGAGCTGTTTTTT
>TRBJ2-7|many|TRBV4-1|TRBD2
CASSQVAPSDSGGSYEQYF
TGCGCCAGCAGCCAAGTGGCCCCCTCTGATAGCGGGGGCTCCTACGAGCAGTACTTC
>TRBJ2-5|.|TRBV20-1|.
CSAEGQETQYF
TGCAGTGCGGAGGGCCAAGAGACCCAGTACTTC
>TRBJ2-4|few|TRBV7-7|.
CASSSWTGTNNEQYF
TGTGCTAGCAGCTCATGGACAGGGACTAACAATGAGCAGTACTTC
>TRBJ2-1|many|TRBV11-2|TRBD1
CASSFTGGFDEQFF
TGTGCCAGCAGCTTTACAGGGGGCTTCGATGAGCAGTTCTTC
>TRBJ2-3|many|TRBV7-2|.
CASSSMKGADTQYF
TGTGCCAGCAGCTCCATGAAAGGCGCAGATACGCAGTATTTT
>TRBJ1-5|.|TRBV10-3|.
CAISDLEDRPQHF
TGTGCCATCAGTGACCTCGAAGATCGGCCCCAGCATTTT
>TRBJ1-4|.|TRBV5-4|.
CASSTARGDEKLFF
TGTGCCAGCAGTACGGCTAGGGGGGATGAAAAACTGTTTTTT
>TRBJ1-5|few|TRBV28|.
CASSHPGGGNQPQHF
TGTGCCAGCAGCCACCCCGGGGGTGGCAATCAGCCCCAGCATTTT
>TRBJ2-3|few|TRBV7-9|.
CASSSSGKTDTQYF
TGTGCCAGCAGCTCCTCGGGGAAGACAGATACGCAGTATTTT
>TRBJ2-6|many|TRBV28|TRBD1
CASSSGTGVFSGANVLTF
TGTGCCAGCAGTTCGGGGACAGGGGTCTTCTCTGGGGCCAACGTCCTGACTTTC